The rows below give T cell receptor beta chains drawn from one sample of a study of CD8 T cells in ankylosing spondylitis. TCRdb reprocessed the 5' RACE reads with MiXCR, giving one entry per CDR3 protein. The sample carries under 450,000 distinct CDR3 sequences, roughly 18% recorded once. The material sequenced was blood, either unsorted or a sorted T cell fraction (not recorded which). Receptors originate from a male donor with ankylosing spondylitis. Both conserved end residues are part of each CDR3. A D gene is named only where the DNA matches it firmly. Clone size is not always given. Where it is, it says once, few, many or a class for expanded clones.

CDR3aa: CASSESKSGGGARDTQYF; CDR3nt: TGCGCCAGCAGTGAGTCGAAATCTGGCGGGGGGGCTCGGGATACGCAGTATTTT; j_gene: TRBJ2-3; abundance: few; v_gene: TRBV10-2; d_gene: TRBD2
CDR3aa: CASSLLVGGANNEQFF; CDR3nt: TGTGCCAGCAGTTTACTTGTAGGTGGGGCGAACAATGAGCAGTTCTTC; j_gene: TRBJ2-1; abundance: few; v_gene: TRBV12-3/TRBV12-4; d_gene: .
CDR3aa: CATSPGQEKMNTEAFF; CDR3nt: TGTGCCACCTCCCCAGGGCAGGAGAAGATGAACACTGAAGCTTTCTTT; j_gene: TRBJ1-1; abundance: .; v_gene: TRBV10-3; d_gene: .
CDR3aa: CASVSGEGRGVGKNIQYF; CDR3nt: TGTGCCAGCGTCTCCGGGGAGGGCCGAGGGGTTGGCAAAAACATTCAGTACTTC; j_gene: TRBJ2-4; abundance: few; v_gene: TRBV27; d_gene: TRBD2
CDR3aa: CASGYEQYF; CDR3nt: TGTGCCAGCGGCTACGAGCAGTACTTC; j_gene: TRBJ2-7; abundance: many; v_gene: TRBV6-2/TRBV6-3; d_gene: .
CDR3aa: CASSVYSPGPMGADTQYF; CDR3nt: TGTGCCAGCAGTGTATATTCCCCGGGCCCAATGGGGGCAGATACGCAGTATTTT; j_gene: TRBJ2-3; abundance: .; v_gene: TRBV27; d_gene: .
CDR3aa: CASSRRADRITDTQYF; CDR3nt: TGTGCCAGCAGCCGTCGAGCGGATAGGATCACAGATACGCAGTATTTT; j_gene: TRBJ2-3; abundance: .; v_gene: TRBV7-9; d_gene: .
CDR3aa: CASSSRPQAEAFF; CDR3nt: TGCGCCAGCAGCTCCAGACCCCAAGCTGAAGCTTTCTTT; j_gene: TRBJ1-1; abundance: many; v_gene: TRBV5-1; d_gene: .
CDR3aa: CSAVDRAARPEKLFF; CDR3nt: TGCAGTGCCGTAGACAGGGCCGCTCGCCCCGAAAAACTGTTTTTT; j_gene: TRBJ1-4; abundance: .; v_gene: TRBV20-1; d_gene: TRBD1
CDR3aa: CASSQGPEVTSF; CDR3nt: TGTGCCAGCAGCCAAGGACCGGAGGTGACGAGCTTC; j_gene: TRBJ2-7; abundance: few; v_gene: TRBV3-1; d_gene: .
CDR3aa: CATMASQTYEQYF; CDR3nt: TGTGCCACCATGGCCAGCCAAACCTACGAGCAGTACTTC; j_gene: TRBJ2-7; abundance: .; v_gene: TRBV15; d_gene: .
CDR3aa: CASSLHQNTGELFF; CDR3nt: TGTGCCAGCAGCTTACATCAGAACACCGGGGAGCTGTTTTTT; j_gene: TRBJ2-2; abundance: .; v_gene: TRBV7-3; d_gene: .
CDR3aa: CASSASGGREETQYF; CDR3nt: TGTGCCAGCAGCGCCTCAGGGGGCAGGGAGGAGACCCAGTACTTC; j_gene: TRBJ2-5; abundance: .; v_gene: TRBV9; d_gene: TRBD1
CDR3aa: CASSLSDRADGYTF; CDR3nt: TGCGCCAGCAGCCTTTCGGACAGGGCGGATGGCTACACCTTC; j_gene: TRBJ1-2; abundance: few; v_gene: TRBV5-1; d_gene: TRBD1
CDR3aa: CASSYRQGEGTDTQYF; CDR3nt: TGTGCCAGCAGTTACCGGCAGGGGGAAGGCACAGATACGCAGTATTTT; j_gene: TRBJ2-3; abundance: .; v_gene: TRBV6-5; d_gene: TRBD1
CDR3aa: CSARDKGLGEQYF; CDR3nt: TGCAGTGCTAGAGATAAAGGCCTTGGGGAGCAGTACTTC; j_gene: TRBJ2-7; abundance: .; v_gene: TRBV20-1; d_gene: .
CDR3aa: CSAGGDRGEYGYTF; CDR3nt: TGCAGTGCGGGGGGAGATCGAGGGGAATATGGCTACACCTTC; j_gene: TRBJ1-2; abundance: few; v_gene: TRBV20-1; d_gene: .
CDR3aa: CSASLAGGVYNEQFF; CDR3nt: TGCAGTGCCTCACTGGCGGGAGGGGTCTACAATGAGCAGTTCTTC; j_gene: TRBJ2-1; abundance: few; v_gene: TRBV20-1; d_gene: TRBD2
CDR3aa: CASSLVIREGALMPQHF; CDR3nt: TGTGCCAGCAGTTTAGTTATTCGCGAGGGTGCCTTGATGCCCCAGCATTTT; j_gene: TRBJ1-5; abundance: .; v_gene: TRBV12-3/TRBV12-4; d_gene: .
CDR3aa: CASSLAGARLYGYTF; CDR3nt: TGTGCCAGCAGCTTAGCTGGGGCTCGGCTTTATGGCTACACCTTC; j_gene: TRBJ1-2; abundance: .; v_gene: TRBV11-1; d_gene: .
CDR3aa: CASSRDSYSPLHF; CDR3nt: TGTGCCAGCAGTAGGGACAGCTATTCACCCCTCCACTTT; j_gene: TRBJ1-6; abundance: many; v_gene: TRBV12-3/TRBV12-4; d_gene: TRBD1
CDR3aa: CASSLEGHKQETQYF; CDR3nt: TGTGCCAGCAGCTTAGAGGGACATAAACAAGAGACCCAGTACTTC; j_gene: TRBJ2-5; abundance: few; v_gene: TRBV7-9; d_gene: .
CDR3aa: CASSSDPGGRTDTQYF; CDR3nt: TGTGCCAGCAGCTCTGACCCCGGAGGGCGTACAGATACGCAGTATTTT; j_gene: TRBJ2-3; abundance: .; v_gene: TRBV5-6; d_gene: .
CDR3aa: CASSLERGRTYNEQFF; CDR3nt: TGTGCCAGCAGTTTAGAGAGGGGAAGGACCTACAATGAGCAGTTCTTC; j_gene: TRBJ2-1; abundance: .; v_gene: TRBV12-3/TRBV12-4; d_gene: .
CDR3aa: CASNHRGGEKLFF; CDR3nt: TGTGCCAGTAACCACAGGGGAGGCGAAAAACTGTTTTTT; j_gene: TRBJ1-4; abundance: .; v_gene: TRBV3-1; d_gene: TRBD1
CDR3aa: CASSKFVGREDSYEQYF; CDR3nt: TGTGCCAGCAGCAAATTCGTAGGGCGGGAGGACTCCTACGAGCAGTACTTC; j_gene: TRBJ2-7; abundance: .; v_gene: TRBV21-1; d_gene: .
CDR3aa: CSVAGQVEQYF; CDR3nt: TGCAGCGTTGCTGGGCAGGTAGAGCAGTACTTC; j_gene: TRBJ2-7; abundance: .; v_gene: TRBV29-1; d_gene: .